One and the same sample provided the 11 T cell receptor beta chains below, sequenced in a study of T cells after yellow fever vaccination. TCRdb processed the 5' RACE reads anew with MiXCR; each CDR3 protein has one entry. The table lists fewer than 500,000 distinct CDR3 sequences, 15% to 20% of them singletons. The specimen comprised PBMCs, sampled before the yellow fever booster vaccination. The receptor source for this set is a man aged 18 to 29 who received the YFV17D yellow fever vaccine.

V usage is TRBV6-6 and J usage is TRBJ1-2, with 9 nucleotides matching TRBD1. V was clipped by 9 bases and J by 8 bases; unmatched bases: 7. This CDR3 has 12 residues. Germline CDR1 and CDR2: MNHNY and SVGAGI (reference sequence). CDR3 nucleotides: TGTGCCAGTGGACAGGGGATGAAGGGCTACACCTTC. Amino acids: CASGQGMKGYTF.

This sequence joins TRBV7-9 and TRBJ1-2; D not certain. This CDR3 has 15 amino acids. V gave up 5 bases and J gave up 2 bases, with 15 bases separating them. Germline V lookup: CDR1 SEHNR, CDR2 FQNEAQ (reference sequence). DNA for the CDR3: TGTGCCAGCAGCCGAATGGCCCACCTAAACTATGGCTACACCTTC. Its protein product is CASSRMAHLNYGYTF.

This chain joins TRBV7-6 and TRBJ2-5; possible D gene TRBD1, 5 bases. The CDR3 spans 15 residues. V lost 0 bases to trimming and J lost 2 bases, with 10 bases between them. The germline V gene encodes CDR1 SGHVS and CDR2 FNYEAQ. The CDR3 coding sequence is TGTGCCAGCAGCTTAGCGGCGACAGTTCAAGAGACCCAGTACTTC. This encodes CASSLAATVQETQYF.

This clonotype was observed a few times. This chain uses TRBV6-1 with TRBJ1-1, with TRBD1 matching 10 bases. The CDR3 is made up of 15 amino acids. Losses at the gene ends were 6 bases for V and 1 base for J; bases not matched to a gene: 5. Germline loops: CDR1 MNHNS, CDR2 SASEGT. CDR3 coding DNA: TGTGCCAGCAGGGACTGGACAGGGGGGAACACTGAAGCTTTCTTT. As protein: CASRDWTGGNTEAFF.

This clonotype was seen a few times. The CDR3 sequence is CSAPGTEGRYEQYF. The DNA of the CDR3 is TGCAGTGCCCCTGGGACAGAGGGTCGCTACGAGCAGTACTTC. This sequence joins TRBV20-1 and TRBJ2-7, with 7 bases matching TRBD1. Per germline, CDR1 DFQATT and CDR2 SNEGSKA (reference sequence). There are 14 residues in the CDR3. The V segment lost 6 bases and the J segment 3 bases; nucleotides outside the gene matches: 11.

The chain employs TRBV7-9 and TRBJ2-3; D not certain. Trimming stripped 5 bases from V and 0 bases from J, with 9 bases between. Germline V lookup: CDR1 SEHNR, CDR2 FQNEAQ (reference sequence). The CDR3 consists of 14 residues. CDR3 in DNA: TGTGCCAGCAGCGATGGGTCCAGCACAGATACGCAGTATTTT. It yields the protein CASSDGSSTDTQYF.

This clonotype showed up many times. The chain links TRBV11-2 to TRBJ2-1; 11 bases are a match to TRBD1. V was pared by 6 bases and J by 4 bases, with 11 bases of the junction left unmatched. The germline CDR1 and CDR2 sequences are SGHAT and FQNNGV. The CDR3 runs to 17 residues. This CDR3 is CASRVGGTGGDYNEQFF. CDR3 nucleotides: TGTGCCAGCAGAGTTGGGGGGACAGGGGGGGATTACAATGAGCAGTTCTTC.

This clonotype was seen at least ten times. This chain connects TRBV11-2 to TRBJ2-3, with 16 bases identical to TRBD2. Losses at the gene ends were 0 bases for V and 5 bases for J; bases not matched to a gene: 8. Germline V gene lookup returns CDR1 SGHAT and CDR2 FQNNGV. The CDR3 sequence is 19 residues long. The DNA for the CDR3 is TGTGCCAGCAGCTTAGATCAGGGGACTAGCGGGGGGGAGATAGATACGCAGTATTTT. Its translation is CASSLDQGTSGGEIDTQYF. Looking up the rest from reference TRBV11-2 and TRBJ2-3 gives the full variable domain: EAGVAQSPRYKIIEKRQSVAFWCNPISGHATLYWYQQILGQGPKLLIQFQNNGVVDDSQLPKDRFSAERLKGVDSTLKIQPAKLEDSAVYLCASSLDQGTSGGEIDTQYFGPGTRLTVL.

This clonotype turned up a few times. This chain joins TRBV20-1 and TRBJ2-5; D is uncertain. The V gene's germline CDR1 is DFQATT and CDR2 SNEGSKA (reference sequence). CDR3 length: 14 amino acids. With 0 bases removed from V and 2 bases from J, the gap between germline ends came to 10 bases. The CDR3 DNA is TGCAGTGCTAGAGAGGCGGAGCGACAAGAGACCCAGTACTTC. This encodes CSAREAERQETQYF.

This chain uses TRBV29-1 with TRBJ1-3; D gene ambiguous. Trimming removed 4 bases from V and 0 bases from J, with 4 bases in between. The CDR3 is made up of 12 amino acids. Germline CDR1 and CDR2: SQVTM and ANQGSEA. This chain's CDR3 is CSVVFSGNTIYF. The CDR3 coding sequence is TGCAGCGTTGTATTCTCTGGAAACACCATATATTTT.

This clonotype was counted only a few times. The V and J genes are TRBV12-3 or TRBV12-4 and TRBJ1-2; TRBD1 matches at 9 bases. The CDR3 extends over 14 amino acids. Trimming took 5 bases from V and 8 from J; bases not matched to a gene: 9. CDR3 region: CASSILRDRVGYTF. CDR3 sequence (DNA): TGTGCCAGCAGTATTCTCCGGGACAGGGTAGGCTACACCTTC.